These 16 T cell receptor beta chains were sequenced from one sample in a study of cytomegalovirus exposure and HLA in healthy donors. The PCR used 60 Vbeta and 13 Jbeta primers. Generated by immunoSEQ multiplex PCR, the TCRdb table keeps only in-frame clones and is missing some. This table holds about 240,000 clones, roughly four fifths found once. What was sequenced was PBMCs. These receptors all stem from an older woman in good health and CMV-seropositive.

J is TRBJ2-3 and V is TRBV6-6, with D perhaps matching TRBD1 (6 bases). This CDR3 comprises 16 residues. V shed 5 bases and J shed 0 bases, with 15 bases lying between them. Germline V gives CDR1 MNHNY, CDR2 SVGAGI (reference sequence). CDR3 bases: TGTGCCAGCAGTAACCTACAGGGACGCAGCACAGATACGCAGTATTTT. Protein: CASSNLQGRSTDTQYF.

To note about this clone: One end of the junction fails to match germline, which may point to a read error. The V and J genes are TRBV7-9 and TRBJ1-1; no firm D call. Germline V CDR1 and CDR2: SEHNR, FQNEAQ (reference sequence). This CDR3 has 11 residues. DNA for the CDR3: TGTGCCAGCAGCACCCGACTCTCCGCGCTCTTT. Its translation is CASSTRLSALF.

This chain connects TRBV9 to TRBJ2-3, with TRBD2 matching 10 bases. This CDR3 region has 14 residues. V shed 6 bases, J shed 3 bases, and the junction held 4 bases outside the gene matches. Per the germline V gene, CDR1 is SGDLS and CDR2 is YYNGEE. As DNA, the CDR3 is TGTGCCAGCAAAGCTAGCGGGAGTACAGATACGCAGTATTTT. It is translated as CASKASGSTDTQYF.

The table lists this clone with a few counts. This chain joins TRBV5-6 and TRBJ1-2; the match to TRBD1 covers 10 bases. The trim removed 6 bases at V and 4 bases at J, leaving 3 bases unmatched. Germline V gene data show CDR1 as SGHDT and CDR2 as YYEEEE. The CDR3 has 13 residues. The CDR3 region is CASNDRGPYGYTF. CDR3 nucleotides: TGTGCCAGCAACGACAGGGGGCCCTATGGCTACACCTTC.

The chain couples TRBV6-6 to TRBJ1-3; possibly TRBD1 for D (6 bases). V was cut by 5 bases and J by 1 base, with 12 bases left in between. The CDR3 length is 15 residues. Germline CDR1 and CDR2: MNHNY and SVGAGI (reference sequence). DNA of the CDR3: TGTGCCAGCAGTCAGGTGGGGGCATCTGGAAACACCATATATTTT. Translation gives CASSQVGASGNTIYF.

This clone was recorded a few times. The chain combines TRBV5-8 with TRBJ1-5; D unclear. The germline CDR1 and CDR2 sequences are SGHTS and YDEGEE. The CDR3 is made up of 15 amino acids. Trimming removed 1 base at V and 7 bases at J, with 15 bases between. CDR3 sequence (DNA): TGTGCCAGCAGCTTGACGGAAACGTGGAGCCAGCCCCAGCATTTT. Amino acids: CASSLTETWSQPQHF. Looking up the rest from reference TRBV5-8 and TRBJ1-5 gives the full variable domain: EAGVTQSPTHLIKTRGQQATLRCSPISGHTSVYWYQQALGLGLQFLLWYDEGEERNRGNFPPRFSGRQFPNYSSELNVNALELEDSALYLCASSLTETWSQPQHFGDGTRLSIL.

V and J are TRBV19 and TRBJ2-3; a weak D match, TRBD2 (6 bases). The CDR3 covers 13 residues. The V end lost 7 bases, the J end lost 3 bases, and 11 bases lay between the germline ends. The V gene's germline CDR1 is LNHDA and CDR2 SQIVND (reference sequence). The CDR3 DNA follows: TGTGCCAGTAAAAGCGGGTCGACAGATACGCAGTATTTT. Its translation is CASKSGSTDTQYF.

The chain couples TRBV28 to TRBJ2-7; weak D call: TRBD1 (5 bases). Germline V lookup: CDR1 MDHEN, CDR2 SYDVKM. The CDR3 has 15 amino acids. The V end lost 3 bases, the J end lost 5 bases, and 17 bases lay between the germline ends. The chain's CDR3 is CASSFWSQGGDEQYF. CDR3 DNA sequence: TGTGCCAGCAGTTTTTGGAGTCAGGGCGGAGACGAGCAGTACTTC.

The genes are TRBV4-1 and TRBJ2-6; TRBD2 is a possible D gene (5 bases). V dropped 2 bases and J dropped 4 bases, with 6 bases sitting between them. The CDR3 sequence is 14 residues long. Germline V CDR1 and CDR2: MGHRA, YSYEKL. The CDR3 sequence: CASSQTRGANVLTF. The CDR3 nucleotides read TGCGCCAGCAGCCAAACTAGGGGGGCCAACGTCCTGACTTTC.

The rearrangement links TRBV30 to TRBJ2-7, with 8 bases that match TRBD1. Trimming took 0 bases from V and 3 from J; bases not matched to a gene: 16. The germline CDR1 and CDR2 sequences are GTSNPN and SVGIG (reference sequence). There are 18 residues in the CDR3. CDR3 nucleotides: TGTGCCTGGAGTGTAGCCAGGGGGCGAGTATCGAAGGGCTACGAGCAGTACTTC. This gives the protein CAWSVARGRVSKGYEQYF.

The chain combines TRBV7-9 with TRBJ2-3; 11 bases map to TRBD2. V lost 7 bases to trimming and J lost 6 bases; unmatched junction nucleotides: 15. The CDR3 sequence is 17 residues long. CDR1 and CDR2 from the germline V gene are SEHNR and FQNEAQ (reference sequence). Written as DNA, the CDR3 is TGTGCCAGCACCAAAAAAGTAGCGGGGGGGGAAAGGGATACGCAGTATTTT. This translates into CASTKKVAGGERDTQYF.

The V call is TRBV5-1, the J call TRBJ2-5, with 8 bases fitting TRBD1. The CDR3 loop spans 14 amino acids. The trim removed 4 bases at V and 11 bases at J, leaving 13 bases unmatched. Germline CDR1 SGHRS, CDR2 YFSETQ. The CDR3 region is CASSLGQGESGQYF. CDR3 bases: TGCGCCAGCAGCCTTGGACAGGGAGAGAGCGGGCAGTACTTC.

On this clone itself: The junction departs from germline at one end; a sequencing error may be responsible. The rearrangement joins TRBV25-1 to TRBJ2-7; TRBD1 agrees at 9 bases. The CDR3 contains 16 residues. Looked up from germline, CDR1 is MGHDK and CDR2 is SYGVNS. Written as DNA, the CDR3 is TGTGCCAGCAGTAACCGGGACAGGGATAGTTCGGTATACATCAACTTC. This sequence encodes CASSNRDRDSSVYINF.

Regarding this clone: The sample contains more than one DNA sequence encoding this CDR3. The CDR3 sequence: CASSLGTENTGELFF. CDR3 DNA sequence: TGCGCCAGCAGCTTAGGGACAGAGAACACCGGGGAGCTGTTTTTT. The chain is built from TRBV5-1 and TRBJ2-2, with TRBD1 identical over 7 bases. The CDR3 totals 15 residues. The V gene's germline CDR1 is SGHRS and CDR2 YFSETQ. Trimming cost V 2 bases and J 1 base; bases outside gene matches: 2.

This chain uses TRBV30 with TRBJ1-6, with 7 positions matching TRBD1. This CDR3 contains 13 residues. The V segment lost 0 bases and the J segment 14 bases; nucleotides outside the gene matches: 7. In germline, CDR1 is GTSNPN, CDR2 SVGIG (reference sequence). CDR3: CAWSVGGQISLHF. The CDR3 region has the DNA TGTGCCTGGAGTGTTGGGGGACAGATATCCCTCCACTTT.

The chain couples TRBV4-1 to TRBJ2-1; a weak D match, TRBD2 (6 bases). This CDR3 is 16 amino acids long. The V and J ends lost 2 bases and 2 bases respectively, with 13 bases between them. Per the germline V gene, CDR1 is MGHRA and CDR2 is YSYEKL. The CDR3 sequence: CASSQISKRAYNEQFF. Written as DNA, the CDR3 is TGCGCCAGCAGCCAAATAAGCAAGCGGGCCTACAATGAGCAGTTCTTC.